This record looks at one TCR beta chain sequence and its context. These data belong to a study of blood T cell repertoires in COVID-19. Turning to the study itself: COVID-19 samples collected from the United States, Italy and Spain covered acute and convalescent phases. Sources were T cells, B-cell-depleted T cells, or PBMCs; the material itself was cDNA or gDNA.

Per the germline V gene, CDR1 is SSHAT and CDR2 is FNYEAQ (reference sequence). V lost 2 bases, J lost 5 bases, and 9 bases lay in between. The CDR3 extends over 13 amino acids. Per the original methods: Reference gene primer amplification in the assay estimated nucleated cell counts. Sequenced by immunoSEQ multiplex PCR; TCRdb stores in-frame clones only, minus some. The DNA was the basis for D and trimming; V, J and clone size are from that table. In the table there are 180,000 or so clones, around 85% of which are singletons. What was sequenced was peripheral blood. This chain links TRBV7-7 with TRBJ2-5; the D is unclear. This TCR derives from a man in his forties or fifties who had recovered from COVID-19. This chain's CDR3 is CASSLFVSETQYF. CDR3 in DNA: TGTGCCAGCAGCTTATTCGTTTCGGAGACCCAGTACTTC.